The sequence of this TCR beta chain was determined in a study of blood T cells in healthy people across ages. CDR1 and CDR2 (germline): DFQATT, SNEGSKA (reference sequence). The CDR3 is 14 amino acids. Trimming removed 6 bases from V and 5 bases from J, with 19 bases in between. It was with a sample-barcoded 5' primer and a J-beta primer mix that a second PCR of about 6 to 11 cycles was run. All samples yielded 2.5 million or more CDR3-containing paired-end reads. TCRdb fed the 5' RACE reads into MiXCR, producing one record per CDR3 protein. The profile shows fewer than 2 million distinct CDR3 sequences, about two fifths of them singletons.

The specimen sequenced was blood. This clonotype was obtained from a human donor in good health. The J gene is TRBJ2-5, the V gene TRBV20-1; D could derive from TRBD1 or TRBD2 (6 bases each). The CDR3 DNA is TGCAGTGCCTCCGACAGGAGGGGGGTCGAGACCCAGTACTTC. Translated, it gives CSASDRRGVETQYF.